The clone carrying this TCR beta chain appeared many times. Regarding time point: patch test 1, 2 weeks after DPC sensitization. The treatment denotes: therapeutic diphenylcyclopropenone sensitization with weekly scalp DPC. These data are taken from a study of human T cells and chemical hapten exposure. This CDR3 comprises 14 residues. The junction had 6 bases not matched to a gene; V was cut back by 8 bases and J by 4 bases. Germline CDR1 reads ENHRY; CDR2 reads SYGVKD. TCRdb re-analysed the RACE reads in MiXCR, keeping a single row per CDR3 protein. The repertoire has about 380,000 distinct CDR3 sequences, approximately 5.1% of them found once; the top ten carry under 2.5%.

The sample was whole blood, taken in connection with sensitization to the hapten diphenylcyclopropenone (DPC). The sequence was collected from a woman between 45 and 65 years old with alopecia areata. Some clones in this sample may be carry-over from other donors' samples. The V gene is TRBV10-3, the J gene TRBJ2-3, with 10 bases fitting TRBD1. CDR3 nucleotide sequence: TGTGCCATCCGGGACAGGGGAGGGGCAGATACGCAGTATTTT. This encodes CAIRDRGGADTQYF.